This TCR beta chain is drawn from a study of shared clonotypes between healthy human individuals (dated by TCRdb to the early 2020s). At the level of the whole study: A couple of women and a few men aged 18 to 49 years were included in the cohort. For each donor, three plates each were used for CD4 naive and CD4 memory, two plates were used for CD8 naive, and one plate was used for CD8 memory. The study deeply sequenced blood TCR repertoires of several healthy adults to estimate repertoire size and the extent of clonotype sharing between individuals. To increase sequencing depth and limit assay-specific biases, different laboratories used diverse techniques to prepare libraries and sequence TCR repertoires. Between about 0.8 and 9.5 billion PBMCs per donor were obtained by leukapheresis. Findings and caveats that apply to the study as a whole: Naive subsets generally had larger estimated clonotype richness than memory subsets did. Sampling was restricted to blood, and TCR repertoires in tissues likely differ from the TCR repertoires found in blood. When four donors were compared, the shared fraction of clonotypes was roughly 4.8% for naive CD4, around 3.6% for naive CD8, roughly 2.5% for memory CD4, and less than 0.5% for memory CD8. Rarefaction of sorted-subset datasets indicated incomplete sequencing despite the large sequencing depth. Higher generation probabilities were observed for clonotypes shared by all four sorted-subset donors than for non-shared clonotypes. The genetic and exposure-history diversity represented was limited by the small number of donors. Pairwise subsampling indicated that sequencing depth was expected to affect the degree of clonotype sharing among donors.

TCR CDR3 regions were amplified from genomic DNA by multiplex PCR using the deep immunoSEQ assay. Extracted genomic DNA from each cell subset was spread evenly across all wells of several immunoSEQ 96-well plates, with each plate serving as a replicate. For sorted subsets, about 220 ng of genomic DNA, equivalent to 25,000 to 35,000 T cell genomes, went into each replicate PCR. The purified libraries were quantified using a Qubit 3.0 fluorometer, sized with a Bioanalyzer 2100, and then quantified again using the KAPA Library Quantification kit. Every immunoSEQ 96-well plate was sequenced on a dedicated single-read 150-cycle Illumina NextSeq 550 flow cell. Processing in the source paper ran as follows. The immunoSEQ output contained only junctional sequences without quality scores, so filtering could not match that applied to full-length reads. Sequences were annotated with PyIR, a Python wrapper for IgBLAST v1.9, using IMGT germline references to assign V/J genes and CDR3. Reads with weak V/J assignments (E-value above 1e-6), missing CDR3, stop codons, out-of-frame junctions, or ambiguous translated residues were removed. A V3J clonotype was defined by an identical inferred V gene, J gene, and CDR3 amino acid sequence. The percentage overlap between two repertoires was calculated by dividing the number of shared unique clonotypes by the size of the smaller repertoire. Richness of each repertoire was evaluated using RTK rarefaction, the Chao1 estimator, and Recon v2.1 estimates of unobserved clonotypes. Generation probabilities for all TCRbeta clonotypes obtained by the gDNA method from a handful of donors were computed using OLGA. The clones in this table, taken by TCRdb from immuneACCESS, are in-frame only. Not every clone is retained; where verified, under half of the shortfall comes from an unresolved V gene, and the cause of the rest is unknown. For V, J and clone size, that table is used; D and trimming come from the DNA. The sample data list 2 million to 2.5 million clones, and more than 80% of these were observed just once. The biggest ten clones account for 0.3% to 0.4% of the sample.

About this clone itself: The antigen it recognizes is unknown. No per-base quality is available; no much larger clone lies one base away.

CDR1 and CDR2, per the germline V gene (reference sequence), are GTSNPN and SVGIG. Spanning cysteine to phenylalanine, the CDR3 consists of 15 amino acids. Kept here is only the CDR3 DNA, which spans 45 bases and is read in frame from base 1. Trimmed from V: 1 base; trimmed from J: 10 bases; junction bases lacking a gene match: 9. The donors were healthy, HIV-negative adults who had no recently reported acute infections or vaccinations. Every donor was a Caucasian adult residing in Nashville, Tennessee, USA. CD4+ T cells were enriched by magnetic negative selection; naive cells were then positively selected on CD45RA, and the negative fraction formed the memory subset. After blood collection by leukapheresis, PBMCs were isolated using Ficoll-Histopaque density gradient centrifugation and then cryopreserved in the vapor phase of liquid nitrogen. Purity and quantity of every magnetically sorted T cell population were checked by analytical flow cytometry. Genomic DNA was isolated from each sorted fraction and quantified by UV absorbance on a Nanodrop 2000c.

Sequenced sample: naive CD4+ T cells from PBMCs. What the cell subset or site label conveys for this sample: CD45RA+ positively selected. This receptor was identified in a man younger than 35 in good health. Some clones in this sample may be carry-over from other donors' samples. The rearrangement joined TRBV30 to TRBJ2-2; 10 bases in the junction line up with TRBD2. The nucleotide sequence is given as TGTGCCTGGAGTGGGAGGCTAGCGGGAGTAGAGGAGCTGTTTTTT. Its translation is CAWSGRLAGVEELFF.